This T cell receptor beta chain is drawn from a study of graft-versus-host responses after intestinal transplantation. Across the study: The whole recipient group had anti-thymocyte globulin induction followed by tacrolimus and steroids for roughly three years. Study results and limitations: Some patients had graft-donor T cell macrochimerism. In their allografts, the ratios of graft-versus-host to host-versus-graft T cell clones were high. Peak circulating GvH clone levels tracked with early post-transplant HvG declines. Ileal or blood samples showed some GvH clones first, and such clones were also found in recipient marrow.

Details on this clone: The antigen is unknown.

The repertoire was sequenced with immunoSEQ multiplex PCR; TCRdb's copy has only in-frame clones and lacks some. In the table there are about 90,000 clones, 92% of which are singletons. The sequence was collected from a human donor who received an intestinal transplant. Sequenced here: unstimulated CD4+ T cells sorted from spleen or lymph node cells, sampled before intestinal transplant.

The CDR3: CASSEGNYGYTF. CDR3 bases: TGTGCCAGCAGTGAGGGGAACTATGGCTACACCTTC. The J gene is TRBJ1-2, the V gene TRBV28, with D maybe TRBD1 (5 bases). CDR3 length: 12 amino acids. The germline V gene has CDR1 MDHEN and CDR2 SYDVKM. V dropped 5 bases and J dropped 2 bases, with 6 bases sitting between them.